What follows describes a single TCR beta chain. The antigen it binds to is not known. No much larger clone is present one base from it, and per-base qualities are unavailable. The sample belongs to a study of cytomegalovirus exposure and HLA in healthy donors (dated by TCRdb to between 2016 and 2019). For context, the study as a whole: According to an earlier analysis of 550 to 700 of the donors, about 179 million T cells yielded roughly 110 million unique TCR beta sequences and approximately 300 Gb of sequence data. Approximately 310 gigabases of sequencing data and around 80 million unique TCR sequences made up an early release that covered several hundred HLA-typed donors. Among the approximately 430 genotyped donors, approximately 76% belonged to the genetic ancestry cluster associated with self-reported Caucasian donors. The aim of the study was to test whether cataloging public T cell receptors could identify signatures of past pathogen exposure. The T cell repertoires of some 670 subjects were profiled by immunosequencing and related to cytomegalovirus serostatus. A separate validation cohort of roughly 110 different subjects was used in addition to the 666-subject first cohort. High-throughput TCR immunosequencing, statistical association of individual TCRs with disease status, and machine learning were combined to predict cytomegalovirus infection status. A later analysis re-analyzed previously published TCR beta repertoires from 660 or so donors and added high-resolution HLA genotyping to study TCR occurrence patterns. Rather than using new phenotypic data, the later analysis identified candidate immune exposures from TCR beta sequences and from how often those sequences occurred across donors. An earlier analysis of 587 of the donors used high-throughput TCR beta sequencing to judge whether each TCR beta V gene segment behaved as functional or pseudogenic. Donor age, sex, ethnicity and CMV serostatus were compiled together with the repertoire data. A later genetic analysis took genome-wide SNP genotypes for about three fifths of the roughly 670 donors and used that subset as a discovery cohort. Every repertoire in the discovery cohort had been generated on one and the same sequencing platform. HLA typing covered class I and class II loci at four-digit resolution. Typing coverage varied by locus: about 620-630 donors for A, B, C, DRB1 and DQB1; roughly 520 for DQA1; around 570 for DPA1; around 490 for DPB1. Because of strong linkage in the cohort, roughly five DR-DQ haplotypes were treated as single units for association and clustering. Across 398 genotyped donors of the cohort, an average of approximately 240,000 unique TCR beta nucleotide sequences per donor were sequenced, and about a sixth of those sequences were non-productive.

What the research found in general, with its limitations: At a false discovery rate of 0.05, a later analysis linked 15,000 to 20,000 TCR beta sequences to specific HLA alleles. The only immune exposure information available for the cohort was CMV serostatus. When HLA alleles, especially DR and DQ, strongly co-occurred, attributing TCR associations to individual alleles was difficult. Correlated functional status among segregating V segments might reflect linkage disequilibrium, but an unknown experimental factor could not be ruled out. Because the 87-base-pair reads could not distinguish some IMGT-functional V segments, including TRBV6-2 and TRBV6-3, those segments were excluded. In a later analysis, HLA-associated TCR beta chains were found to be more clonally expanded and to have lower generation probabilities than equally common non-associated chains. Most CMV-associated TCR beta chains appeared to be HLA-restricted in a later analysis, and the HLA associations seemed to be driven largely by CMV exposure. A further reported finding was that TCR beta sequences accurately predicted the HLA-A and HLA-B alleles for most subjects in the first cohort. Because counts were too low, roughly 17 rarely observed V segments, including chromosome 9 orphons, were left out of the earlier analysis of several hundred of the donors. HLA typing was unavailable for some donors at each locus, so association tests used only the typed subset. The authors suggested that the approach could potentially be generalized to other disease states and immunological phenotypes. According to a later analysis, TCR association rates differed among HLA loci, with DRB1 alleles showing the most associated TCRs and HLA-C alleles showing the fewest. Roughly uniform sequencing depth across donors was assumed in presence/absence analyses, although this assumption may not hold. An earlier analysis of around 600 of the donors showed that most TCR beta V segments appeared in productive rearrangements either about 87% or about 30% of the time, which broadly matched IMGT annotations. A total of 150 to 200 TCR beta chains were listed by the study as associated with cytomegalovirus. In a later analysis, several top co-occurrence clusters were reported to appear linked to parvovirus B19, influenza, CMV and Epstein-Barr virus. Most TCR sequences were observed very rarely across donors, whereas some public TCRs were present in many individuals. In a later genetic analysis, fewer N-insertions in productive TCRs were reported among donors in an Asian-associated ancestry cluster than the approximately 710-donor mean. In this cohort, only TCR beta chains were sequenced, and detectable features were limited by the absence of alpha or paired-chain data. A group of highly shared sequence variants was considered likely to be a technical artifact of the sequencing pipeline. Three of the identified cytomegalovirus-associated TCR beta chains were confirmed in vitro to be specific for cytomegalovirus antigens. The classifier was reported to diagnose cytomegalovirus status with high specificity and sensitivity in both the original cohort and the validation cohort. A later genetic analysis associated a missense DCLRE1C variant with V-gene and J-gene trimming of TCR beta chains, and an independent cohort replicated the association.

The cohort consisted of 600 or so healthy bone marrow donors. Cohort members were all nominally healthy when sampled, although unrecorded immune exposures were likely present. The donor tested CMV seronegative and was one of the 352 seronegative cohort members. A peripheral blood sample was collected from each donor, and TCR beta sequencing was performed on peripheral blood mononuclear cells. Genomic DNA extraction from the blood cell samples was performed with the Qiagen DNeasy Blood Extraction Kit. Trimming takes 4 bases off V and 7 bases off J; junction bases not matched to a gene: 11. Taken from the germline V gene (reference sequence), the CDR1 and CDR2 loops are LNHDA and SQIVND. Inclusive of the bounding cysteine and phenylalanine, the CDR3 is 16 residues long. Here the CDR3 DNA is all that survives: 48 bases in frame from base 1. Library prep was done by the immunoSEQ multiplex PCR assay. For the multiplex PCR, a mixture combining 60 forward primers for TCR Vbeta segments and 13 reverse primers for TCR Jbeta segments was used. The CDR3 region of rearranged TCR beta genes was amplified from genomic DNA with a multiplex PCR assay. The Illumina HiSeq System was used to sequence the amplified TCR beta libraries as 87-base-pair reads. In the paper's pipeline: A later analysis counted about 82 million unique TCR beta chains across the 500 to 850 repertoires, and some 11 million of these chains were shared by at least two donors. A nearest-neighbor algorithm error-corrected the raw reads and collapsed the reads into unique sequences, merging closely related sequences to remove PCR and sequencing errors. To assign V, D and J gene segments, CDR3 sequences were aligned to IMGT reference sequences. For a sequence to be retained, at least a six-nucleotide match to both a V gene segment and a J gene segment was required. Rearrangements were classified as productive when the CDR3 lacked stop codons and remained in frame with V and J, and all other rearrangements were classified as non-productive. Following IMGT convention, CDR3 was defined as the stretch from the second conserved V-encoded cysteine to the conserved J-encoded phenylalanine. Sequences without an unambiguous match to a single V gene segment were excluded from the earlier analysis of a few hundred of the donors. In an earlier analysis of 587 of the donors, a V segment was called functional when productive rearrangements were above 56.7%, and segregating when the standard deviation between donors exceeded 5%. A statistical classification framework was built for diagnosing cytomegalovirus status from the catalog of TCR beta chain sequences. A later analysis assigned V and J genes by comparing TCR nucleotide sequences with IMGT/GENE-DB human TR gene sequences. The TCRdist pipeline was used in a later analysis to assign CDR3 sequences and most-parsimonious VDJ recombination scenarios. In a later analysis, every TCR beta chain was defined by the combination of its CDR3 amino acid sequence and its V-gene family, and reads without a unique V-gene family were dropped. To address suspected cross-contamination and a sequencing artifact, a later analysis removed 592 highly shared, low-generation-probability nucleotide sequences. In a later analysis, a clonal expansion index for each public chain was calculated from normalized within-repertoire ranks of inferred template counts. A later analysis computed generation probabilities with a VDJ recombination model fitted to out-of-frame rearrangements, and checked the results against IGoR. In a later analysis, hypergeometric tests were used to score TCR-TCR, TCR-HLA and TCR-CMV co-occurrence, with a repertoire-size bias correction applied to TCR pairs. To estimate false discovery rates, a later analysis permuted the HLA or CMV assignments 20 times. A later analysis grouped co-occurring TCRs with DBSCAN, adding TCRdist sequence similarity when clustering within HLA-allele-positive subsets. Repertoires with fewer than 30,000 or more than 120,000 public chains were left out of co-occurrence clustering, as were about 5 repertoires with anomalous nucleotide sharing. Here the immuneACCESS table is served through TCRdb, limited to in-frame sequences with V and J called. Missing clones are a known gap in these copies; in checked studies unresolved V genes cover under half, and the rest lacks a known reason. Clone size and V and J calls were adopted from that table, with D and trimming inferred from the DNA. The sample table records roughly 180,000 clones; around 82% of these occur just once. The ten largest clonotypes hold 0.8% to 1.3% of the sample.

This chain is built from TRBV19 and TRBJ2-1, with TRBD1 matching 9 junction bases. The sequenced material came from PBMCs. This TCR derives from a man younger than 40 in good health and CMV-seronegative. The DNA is TGTGCCAGTAGTAGAGTTGAGGGACAGGGTTGGAATGAGCAGTTCTTC. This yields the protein CASSRVEGQGWNEQFF. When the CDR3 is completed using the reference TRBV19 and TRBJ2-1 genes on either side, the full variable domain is DGGITQSPKYLFRKEGQNVTLSCEQNLNHDAMYWYRQDPGQGLRLIYYSQIVNDFQKGDIAEGYSVSREKKESFPLTVTSAQKNPTAFYLCASSRVEGQGWNEQFFGPGTRLTVL.